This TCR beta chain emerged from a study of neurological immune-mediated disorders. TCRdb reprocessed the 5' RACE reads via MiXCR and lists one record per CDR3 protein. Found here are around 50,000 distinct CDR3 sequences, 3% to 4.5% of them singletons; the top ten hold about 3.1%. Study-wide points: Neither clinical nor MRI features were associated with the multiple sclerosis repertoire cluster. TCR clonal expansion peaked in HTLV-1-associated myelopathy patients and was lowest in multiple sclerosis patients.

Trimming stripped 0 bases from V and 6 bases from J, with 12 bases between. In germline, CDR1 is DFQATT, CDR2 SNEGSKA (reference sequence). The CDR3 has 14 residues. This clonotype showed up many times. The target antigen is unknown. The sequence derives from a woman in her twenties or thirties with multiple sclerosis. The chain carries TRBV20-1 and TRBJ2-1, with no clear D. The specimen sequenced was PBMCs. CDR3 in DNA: TGCAGTGCTAGAGATTTAAGGAGATTCAATGAGCAGTTCTTC. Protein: CSARDLRRFNEQFF.